Shown below are 13 T cell receptor beta chains from a single sample sequenced in a study of T cells in Graves' hyperthyroidism and ophthalmopathy. From RNA transcripts, TCR beta CDR3 regions were amplified. HTBI primers were used for first-round RT-PCR of the TCR CDR3. TCRdb processed the multiplex PCR reads anew with MiXCR; each CDR3 protein has one entry. The sample gives roughly 510,000 distinct CDR3 sequences, about 20% of which show up once; 26% is in the top ten. The sample comprised blood. These receptors were collected from a man between 18 and 35 years old with Graves' hyperthyroidism.

The rearrangement links TRBV20-1 to TRBJ1-3; D uncertain. The germline gives CDR1 DFQATT, CDR2 SNEGSKA (reference sequence). Trimming removed 2 bases from V and 0 bases from J, with 8 bases in between. This CDR3 has 14 amino acids. The CDR3 sequence: CSARPRASGNTIYF. Written as DNA, the CDR3 is TGCAGTGCTAGACCCCGTGCCTCTGGAAACACCATATATTTT.

Details on this clonotype: Relative to the germline gene, one junction end is altered; a read error may explain this. The rearrangement links TRBV6-1 to TRBJ1-5, with D possibly matching TRBD1 (6 bases). The CDR3 is 14 amino acids. CDR1 MNHNS and CDR2 SASEGT come from the germline V gene. The CDR3 sequence: CANSEGGGYEPQHF. CDR3 bases: TGTGCCAACAGTGAAGGTGGGGGCTATGAGCCCCAGCATTTT.

This clonotype was recorded at least ten times. This chain joins TRBV4-1 and TRBJ1-2; TRBD1 is a possible D gene (5 bases). The CDR3 consists of 15 residues. V was trimmed by 1 base and J by 2 bases, leaving 11 bases between them. Germline V CDR1 and CDR2: MGHRA, YSYEKL. This chain's CDR3 is CASSQGQTENYGYTF. The CDR3 DNA reads TGCGCCAGCAGCCAAGGTCAGACAGAAAACTATGGCTACACCTTC.

This clonotype was counted a few times. The chain carries TRBV27 and TRBJ2-7; 8 bases align to TRBD1. The germline V gene has CDR1 MNHEY and CDR2 SMNVEV (reference sequence). V lost 6 bases, J lost 2 bases, and 6 bases stayed unmatched. The CDR3 has 14 amino acids. In DNA form, the CDR3 reads TGTGCCAGCAGGGCGACAGGGGAACCCTACGAGCAGTACTTC. Protein product: CASRATGEPYEQYF.

This clonotype appeared many times. The V and J genes are TRBV2 and TRBJ1-1, with D tentatively TRBD1 (6 bases). Germline CDR1 and CDR2: SNHLY and FYNNEI. The V end lost 3 bases, the J end lost 3 bases, and 17 bases lay between the germline ends. The length of the CDR3 is 16 residues. CDR3 in DNA: TGTGCCAGCAGTGATAACAGGGTGGGAGGGTACACTGAAGCTTTCTTT. Residues: CASSDNRVGGYTEAFF.

In its sample, this clonotype was seen many times. The V gene is TRBV28, the J gene TRBJ1-1; TRBD1 agrees at 7 bases. V gave up 6 bases and J gave up 1 base; unmatched junction bases: 2. CDR3 length: 13 residues. In germline, CDR1 is MDHEN, CDR2 SYDVKM. The CDR3 spells CASRWTGNTEAFF. Written as DNA, the CDR3 is TGTGCCAGCAGGTGGACAGGGAACACTGAAGCTTTCTTT.

The genes are TRBV18 and TRBJ1-1; D might be TRBD1 (5 bases). Germline V lookup: CDR1 KGHSH, CDR2 LQKENI. The CDR3 spans 14 residues. V was trimmed by 5 bases and J by 6 bases, leaving 16 bases between them. The CDR3 nucleotides are TGTGCCAGCTCATCCCTGGACACGACGTCTGAAGCTTTCTTT. Translation gives CASSSLDTTSEAFF.

This clonotype was seen many times. The V and J genes are TRBV12-3 or TRBV12-4 and TRBJ2-7, with 9 bases matching TRBD1. The CDR3 is 13 residues long. The V and J ends lost 5 bases and 3 bases, in that order; junction bases with no gene match: 2. DNA for the CDR3: TGTGCCAGCAGTCGGGACAGGGTCTACGAGCAGTACTTC. Encoded protein: CASSRDRVYEQYF.

This clonotype turned up a few times. This chain uses TRBV30 with TRBJ1-5, with D unresolved. Deletions cut 0 bases from V and 6 bases from J, with 9 bases between. Germline V gives CDR1 GTSNPN, CDR2 SVGIG (reference sequence). There are 13 residues in the CDR3. For the CDR3, the DNA is TGTGCCTGGAGTGTTCTAGAGGGTCAGCCCCAGCATTTT. Its translation: CAWSVLEGQPQHF.

V and J are TRBV25-1 and TRBJ2-7; 7 bases map to TRBD2. This CDR3 region has 16 residues. CDR1 is MGHDK, CDR2 SYGVNS, per germline. Trimming removed 1 base from V and 5 bases from J; junction bases left unmatched: 11. The CDR3 bases are TGTGCCAGCAGTGAATTTGGGGGAGGGGCCTTGGACGAGCAGTACTTC. It encodes CASSEFGGGALDEQYF.

This clonotype was found a few times. The chain combines TRBV5-6 with TRBJ1-2; 8 bases match TRBD1. Germline V gene lookup returns CDR1 SGHDT and CDR2 YYEEEE. The J segment lost 6 bases and the V segment lost 5 bases, leaving 9 bases of the junction unmatched. The CDR3 spans 14 residues. The chain's CDR3 is CASRPGTGWDGYTF. The DNA of the CDR3 is TGTGCCAGCAGGCCAGGGACAGGTTGGGATGGCTACACCTTC.

At least ten counts were recorded for this clonotype. J is TRBJ1-5 and V is TRBV28, with D tentatively TRBD1 (5 bases). The germline gives CDR1 MDHEN, CDR2 SYDVKM. This CDR3 contains 15 residues. Between the trimmed V and J ends, which lost 6 bases and 2 bases, there was a span of 14 bases. The CDR3 spells CASRASRGGNQPQHF. The CDR3 nucleotides read TGTGCCAGCAGGGCCTCGCGGGGCGGCAATCAGCCCCAGCATTTT.

In its sample, this clonotype was seen a few times. This rearrangement joins TRBV29-1 to TRBJ2-7, with D unclear. Germline CDR1 and CDR2: SQVTM and ANQGSEA. The CDR3 runs 12 residues. V lost 4 bases and J 0 bases, leaving 7 bases between the germline ends. The CDR3 loop reads CSVVDLSYEQYF. As DNA, the CDR3 is TGCAGCGTTGTGGACCTCTCCTACGAGCAGTACTTC.